This is a list of T cell receptor beta chains from one sample in a study of long-term antiretroviral therapy in people with HIV. Profiling relied on immunoSEQ multiplex PCR, and the TCRdb table lists in-frame clones only, not all of them. The data show 20,000 to 30,000 clones, with roughly 86% seen just once and 5.5% to 6% held by the top ten. The source material was unsorted PBMCs, sampled 4.4 years after starting antiretroviral therapy. The origin of the receptors is a man younger than 45 with HIV. CDR3s include the opening cysteine and the closing phenylalanine or tryptophan. A D gene is named only where the DNA matches it firmly. Expanded clones are given a class, and other clones once, few, many or no size at all.

J: TRBJ1-4
size: NA
D: TRBD1
V: TRBV11-2
DNA: TGTGCCAGCAGCGAGACAGGGGGCCGAACTAATGAAAAACTGTTTTTT
CDR3: CASSETGGRTNEKLFF

J: TRBJ1-1
size: NA
D: TRBD1
V: TRBV9
DNA: TGTGCCAGCAGCGTAGGGGGACAGGGACACACTGAAGCTTTCTTT
CDR3: CASSVGGQGHTEAFF

J: TRBJ1-4
size: NA
D: TRBD1
V: TRBV28
DNA: TGTGCCAGCACAAACAGGGGGTGGGATGAAAAACTGTTTTTT
CDR3: CASTNRGWDEKLFF

J: TRBJ2-7
size: NA
D: NA
V: TRBV27
DNA: TGTGCCAGCAGGGGAGCGGACGGTTCCTACGAGCAGTACTTC
CDR3: CASRGADGSYEQYF

J: TRBJ2-7
size: few
D: TRBD1
V: TRBV5-1
DNA: TGCGCCAGCAGCTTTGACAGGGGGCATGAGCAGTACTTC
CDR3: CASSFDRGHEQYF

J: TRBJ1-5
size: NA
D: TRBD1
V: TRBV7-2
DNA: TGTGCCAGCAGCTTTTCTCCGGACAGGGAACGTCGCAATCAGCCCCAGCATTTT
CDR3: CASSFSPDRERRNQPQHF

J: TRBJ1-5
size: NA
D: TRBD1
V: TRBV28
DNA: TGTGCCAGCAGTTTATATCGTGGACAGGGAGATCAGCCCCAGCATTTT
CDR3: CASSLYRGQGDQPQHF

J: TRBJ1-2
size: NA
D: NA
V: TRBV25-1
DNA: TGTGCCAGCAGCTCGACAGGATCCAACTATGGCTACACCTTC
CDR3: CASSSTGSNYGYTF

J: TRBJ2-6
size: NA
D: TRBD2
V: TRBV6-5
DNA: TGTGCCAGCAGTTTCGGGGGGGGAGGGGCCAACGTCCTGACTTTC
CDR3: CASSFGGGGANVLTF

J: TRBJ2-7
size: once
D: TRBD1
V: TRBV27
DNA: TGTGCCAGCAGAGTACAGGGGCTCTACTTCGAGCAGTACTTC
CDR3: CASRVQGLYFEQYF

J: TRBJ2-7
size: NA
D: NA
V: TRBV18
DNA: TGTGCCAGCTCTCCCAGGGGTCCCTACGAGCAGTACTTC
CDR3: CASSPRGPYEQYF

J: TRBJ1-1
size: NA
D: NA
V: TRBV6-5
DNA: TGTGCCAGCAGCCGCTTGGCCACTGAAGCTTTCTTT
CDR3: CASSRLATEAFF

J: TRBJ2-1
size: NA
D: TRBD2
V: TRBV5-1
DNA: TGCGCCAGCAGCTTAATCCTGCGGGAGGGGGCTTCTAAGAATGAGCAGTTCTTC
CDR3: CASSLILREGASKNEQFF

J: TRBJ2-3
size: NA
D: NA
V: TRBV4-3
DNA: TGCGCCAGCAGCCAAGCCCCATCTAGCACAGATACGCAGTATTTT
CDR3: CASSQAPSSTDTQYF

J: TRBJ2-3
size: NA
D: TRBD2
V: TRBV28
DNA: TGTGCCAGCAGTTTTGGGACTAGCGGGGCAGATACGCAGTATTTT
CDR3: CASSFGTSGADTQYF

J: TRBJ1-1
size: few
D: NA
V: TRBV7-8
DNA: TGTGCCAGCGGACTTGGGGGCGAGGGCACTGAAGCTTTCTTT
CDR3: CASGLGGEGTEAFF

J: TRBJ2-7
size: NA
D: TRBD1
V: TRBV27
DNA: TGTGCCAGCAGTTTAGGATCGGGACAGGGGGCGGCCGAGCAGTACTTC
CDR3: CASSLGSGQGAAEQYF

J: TRBJ1-1
size: NA
D: NA
V: TRBV5-5
DNA: TGTGCCAGCAGCTTGATTCCTCGGGTGCTTAGTGGGACTGAAGCTTTCTTT
CDR3: CASSLIPRVLSGTEAFF

J: TRBJ1-5
size: NA
D: TRBD1
V: TRBV7-2
DNA: TGTGCCAGCAGCTTAGGTTGGGACAGAGAGTTATATAGCAATCAGCCCCAGCATTTT
CDR3: CASSLGWDRELYSNQPQHF

J: TRBJ1-1
size: few
D: NA
V: TRBV6-6
DNA: TGTGCCAGCAGACAGGGAGGCACTGAAGCTTTCTTT
CDR3: CASRQGGTEAFF

J: TRBJ2-2
size: NA
D: TRBD1
V: TRBV7-9
DNA: TGTGCCAGCAGCCCGGCAGGGGGCCTGAACACCGGGGAGCTGTTTTTT
CDR3: CASSPAGGLNTGELFF

J: TRBJ2-3
size: NA
D: NA
V: TRBV14
DNA: TGTGCCAGCAGCCAAGATCTGGGGGCAGCGGACACAGATACGCAGTATTTT
CDR3: CASSQDLGAADTDTQYF

J: TRBJ1-1
size: NA
D: NA
V: TRBV12-5
DNA: TGTGCTAGTGGTTTGGTAGCAGGCATGAACACTGAAGCTTTCTTT
CDR3: CASGLVAGMNTEAFF

J: TRBJ1-1
size: few
D: TRBD1
V: TRBV2
DNA: TGTGCCAGGACCGGGACAGGGAACACTGAAGCTTTCTTT
CDR3: CARTGTGNTEAFF

J: TRBJ1-2
size: NA
D: TRBD1
V: TRBV15
DNA: TGTGCCACCAGCAGCTCGAAGTCAGGGGGCTATGGCTACACCTTC
CDR3: CATSSSKSGGYGYTF

J: TRBJ1-3
size: few
D: NA
V: TRBV19
DNA: TGTGCCAGTAGTATAGATCCCGGGGCGAGGGCTGGAAACACCATATATTTT
CDR3: CASSIDPGARAGNTIYF

J: TRBJ1-1
size: NA
D: NA
V: TRBV9
DNA: TGTGCCAGCAGCGTAGAAGGGCAGGTGCGTTTGAACACTGAAGCTTTCTTT
CDR3: CASSVEGQVRLNTEAFF

J: TRBJ1-2
size: medium-sized
D: TRBD1
V: TRBV10-3
DNA: TGTGCCATCAGTGATCCGCCGGGACAGGGATGGGGCTATGGCTACACCTTC
CDR3: CAISDPPGQGWGYGYTF

J: TRBJ1-2
size: NA
D: NA
V: TRBV5-5
DNA: TGTGCCAGCAGCTTGGTGCCCGGCCAGAGCTACACCTTC
CDR3: CASSLVPGQSYTF

J: TRBJ2-7
size: few
D: NA
V: TRBV29-1
DNA: TGCAGCGTTACCCACAGGGAGTACGAGCAGTACTTC
CDR3: CSVTHREYEQYF

J: TRBJ1-2
size: NA
D: NA
V: TRBV15
DNA: TGTGCCACCAGCTCCGGCCGCAGGGCCCATGGCTACACCTTC
CDR3: CATSSGRRAHGYTF

J: TRBJ1-1
size: few
D: NA
V: TRBV5-1
DNA: TGCGCCAGCAGCTTGATTCACGGGGAGGGGGTCACTGAAGCTTTCTTT
CDR3: CASSLIHGEGVTEAFF

J: TRBJ2-2
size: NA
D: NA
V: TRBV13
DNA: TGTGCCAGCAGCTCCCGGACCCTCAGCGAGGAGCTGTTTTTT
CDR3: CASSSRTLSEELFF

J: TRBJ2-1
size: NA
D: NA
V: TRBV4-1
DNA: TGCGCCAGCAGCCAAGTTCCGCCCCCAGCCTACAATGAGCAGTTCTTC
CDR3: CASSQVPPPAYNEQFF

J: TRBJ2-7
size: NA
D: TRBD1
V: TRBV5-4
DNA: TGTGCCAGCAGCTGGGGACAGGGGGTAGGCGAGCAGTACTTC
CDR3: CASSWGQGVGEQYF

J: TRBJ1-2
size: NA
D: NA
V: TRBV6-1
DNA: TGTGCCAGCGGTAGGACAGCATCTGGCTACACCTTC
CDR3: CASGRTASGYTF

J: TRBJ2-2
size: once
D: NA
V: TRBV12-5
DNA: TGTGCTAGTGGTTTGGTAAAGCCCGACACCGGGGAGCTGTTTTTT
CDR3: CASGLVKPDTGELFF

J: TRBJ1-2
size: NA
D: NA
V: TRBV25-1
DNA: TGTGCCAGCAGTCCAGGGGCAGGGTCCTATGGCTACACCTTC
CDR3: CASSPGAGSYGYTF

J: TRBJ2-7
size: once
D: NA
V: TRBV2
DNA: TGTGCCAGCAGTGAGTCGAGGTCCTACGAGCAGTACTTC
CDR3: CASSESRSYEQYF

J: TRBJ2-7
size: NA
D: TRBD1
V: TRBV19
DNA: TGTGCCAGTAGTATCGGGACAGGACCGTCCTACGAGCAGTACTTC
CDR3: CASSIGTGPSYEQYF

J: TRBJ1-2
size: NA
D: NA
V: TRBV4-1
DNA: TGCGCCAGCAGCCAAAGCGATTTGGATCGCTACACCTTC
CDR3: CASSQSDLDRYTF

J: TRBJ1-5
size: NA
D: NA
V: TRBV19
DNA: TGTGCCAGTATCAACATAAGAGACGGCGACAATCAGCCCCAGCATTTT
CDR3: CASINIRDGDNQPQHF

J: TRBJ2-7
size: few
D: NA
V: TRBV7-2
DNA: TGTGCCAGCAGCCCGGACGGGCAACGCTACGAGCAGTACTTC
CDR3: CASSPDGQRYEQYF

J: TRBJ2-3
size: NA
D: NA
V: TRBV4-3
DNA: TGCGCCAGCAGCCCGAGAACAGGGTTCACAGATACGCAGTATTTT
CDR3: CASSPRTGFTDTQYF

J: TRBJ1-2
size: NA
D: NA
V: TRBV28
DNA: TGTGCCAGCAGTACCCGGGCAGGAGGTCATGGCTACACCTTC
CDR3: CASSTRAGGHGYTF

J: TRBJ2-1
size: NA
D: NA
V: TRBV7-7
DNA: TGTGCTAGCAGCTTGAGCCTGAACTCCTACAATGAGCAGTTCTTC
CDR3: CASSLSLNSYNEQFF